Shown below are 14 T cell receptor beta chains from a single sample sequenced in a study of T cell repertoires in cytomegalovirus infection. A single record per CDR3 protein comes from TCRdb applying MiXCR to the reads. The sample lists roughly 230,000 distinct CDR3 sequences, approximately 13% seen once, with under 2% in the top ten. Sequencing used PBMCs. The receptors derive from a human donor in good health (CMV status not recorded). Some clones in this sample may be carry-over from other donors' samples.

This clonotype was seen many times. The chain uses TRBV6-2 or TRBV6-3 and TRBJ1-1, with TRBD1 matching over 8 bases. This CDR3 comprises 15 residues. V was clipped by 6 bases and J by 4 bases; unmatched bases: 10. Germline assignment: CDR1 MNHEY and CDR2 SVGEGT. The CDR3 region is CASRDDRGSLTEAFF. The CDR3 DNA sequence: TGTGCCAGCAGAGACGACAGGGGATCACTCACTGAAGCTTTCTTT.

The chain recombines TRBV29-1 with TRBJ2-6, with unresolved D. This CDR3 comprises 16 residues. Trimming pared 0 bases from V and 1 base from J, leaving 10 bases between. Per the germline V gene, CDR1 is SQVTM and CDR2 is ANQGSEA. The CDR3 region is CSVEEFKFSGANVLTF. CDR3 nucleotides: TGCAGCGTTGAAGAGTTTAAGTTTTCTGGGGCCAACGTCCTGACTTTC. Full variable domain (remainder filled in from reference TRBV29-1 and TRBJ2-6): SAVISQKPSRDICQRGTSLTIQCQVDSQVTMMFWYRQQPGQSLTLIATANQGSEATYESGFVIDKFPISRPNLTFSTLTVSNMSPEDSSIYLCSVEEFKFSGANVLTFGAGSRLTVL.

The CDR3 sequence: CSARALGSQHGEQYF. CDR3 in DNA: TGCAGTGCTAGAGCGTTGGGGTCTCAGCATGGCGAGCAGTACTTC. The chain combines TRBV20-1 with TRBJ2-7, with no clear D. This CDR3 has 15 amino acids. CDR1 and CDR2 (germline): DFQATT, SNEGSKA (reference sequence). With 1 base removed from V and 6 bases from J, the gap between germline ends came to 19 bases.

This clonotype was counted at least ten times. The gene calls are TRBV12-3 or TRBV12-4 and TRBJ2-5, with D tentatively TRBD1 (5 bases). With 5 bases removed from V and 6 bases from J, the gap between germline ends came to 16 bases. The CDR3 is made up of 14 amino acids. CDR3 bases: TGTGCCAGCAGTCCCAACAGGTCTCTAAAGACCCAGTACTTC. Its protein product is CASSPNRSLKTQYF.

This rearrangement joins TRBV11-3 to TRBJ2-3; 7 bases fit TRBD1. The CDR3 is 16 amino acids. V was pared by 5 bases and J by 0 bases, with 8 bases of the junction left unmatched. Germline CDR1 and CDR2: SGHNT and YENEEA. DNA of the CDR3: TGTGCCAGCAGCGCCCCGTTACAGGGGAGCACAGATACGCAGTATTTT. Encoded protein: CASSAPLQGSTDTQYF.

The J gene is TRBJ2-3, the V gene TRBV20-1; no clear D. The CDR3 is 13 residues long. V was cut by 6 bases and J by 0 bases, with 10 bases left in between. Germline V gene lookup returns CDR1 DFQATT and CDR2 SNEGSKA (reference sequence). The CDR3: CSAPVDSTDTQYF. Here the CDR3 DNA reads TGCAGTGCCCCGGTTGACAGCACAGATACGCAGTATTTT.

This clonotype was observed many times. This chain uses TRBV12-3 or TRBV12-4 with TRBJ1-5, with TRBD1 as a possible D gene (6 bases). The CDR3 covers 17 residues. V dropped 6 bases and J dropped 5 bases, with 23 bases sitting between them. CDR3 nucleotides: TGTGCCAGCAGCCAATACGGACCGGGGGCCGCGGATCAGCCCCAGCATTTT. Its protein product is CASSQYGPGAADQPQHF.

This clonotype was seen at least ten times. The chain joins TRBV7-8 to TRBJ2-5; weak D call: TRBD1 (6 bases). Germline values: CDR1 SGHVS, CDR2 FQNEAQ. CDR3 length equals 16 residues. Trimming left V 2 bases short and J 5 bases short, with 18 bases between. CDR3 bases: TGTGCCAGCAGCTTAACCCGACAGGCCCCCTTGGAGACCCAGTACTTC. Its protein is CASSLTRQAPLETQYF.

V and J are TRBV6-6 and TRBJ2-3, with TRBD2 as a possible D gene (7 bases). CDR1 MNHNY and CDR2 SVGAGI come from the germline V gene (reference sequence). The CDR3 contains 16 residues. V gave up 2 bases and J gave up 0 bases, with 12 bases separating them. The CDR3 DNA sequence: TGTGCCAGCAGTTACGGGAGGGGGGTAAGCACAGATACGCAGTATTTT. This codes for CASSYGRGVSTDTQYF.

CDR3 region: CASSYSQSVGRGLAGGRELFF. In nucleotides, the CDR3 is TGTGCCAGCAGTTACTCGCAATCAGTGGGGCGCGGACTAGCGGGGGGTCGGGAGCTGTTTTTT. The gene calls are TRBV6-5 and TRBJ2-2; the match to TRBD2 covers 14 bases. The CDR3 sequence is 21 residues long. With 0 bases clipped from V and 9 bases from J, the junction kept 18 bases outside the gene matches. The germline gives CDR1 MNHEY, CDR2 SVGAGI.

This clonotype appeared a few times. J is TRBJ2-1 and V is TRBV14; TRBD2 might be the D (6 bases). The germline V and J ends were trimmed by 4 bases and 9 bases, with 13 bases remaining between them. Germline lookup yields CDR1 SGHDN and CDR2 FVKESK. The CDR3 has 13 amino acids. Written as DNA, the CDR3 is TGTGCCAGCAGCCGAATTCGGGAGACTGAGCAGTTCTTC. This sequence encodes CASSRIRETEQFF.

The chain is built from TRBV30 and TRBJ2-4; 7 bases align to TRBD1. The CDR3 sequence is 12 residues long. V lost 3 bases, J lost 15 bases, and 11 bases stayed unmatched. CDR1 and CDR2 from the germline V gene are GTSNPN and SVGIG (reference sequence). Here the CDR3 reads CAWSDRQGCWYF. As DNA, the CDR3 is TGTGCCTGGAGCGATCGACAGGGATGTTGGTACTTC.

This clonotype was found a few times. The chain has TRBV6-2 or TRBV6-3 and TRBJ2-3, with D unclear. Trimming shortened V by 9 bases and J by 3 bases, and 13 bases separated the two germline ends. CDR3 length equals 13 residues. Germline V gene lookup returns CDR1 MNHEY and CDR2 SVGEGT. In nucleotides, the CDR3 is TGTGCCAGTGAGGTCCCGAGGACAGATACGCAGTATTTT. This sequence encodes CASEVPRTDTQYF.

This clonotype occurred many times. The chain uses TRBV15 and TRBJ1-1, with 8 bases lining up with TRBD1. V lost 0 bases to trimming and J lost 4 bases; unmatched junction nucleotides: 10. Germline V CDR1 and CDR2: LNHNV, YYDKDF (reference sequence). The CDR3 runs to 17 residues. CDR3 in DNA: TGTGCCACCAGCAGAGATGGGGCGACAGGGGAGGTCACTGAAGCTTTCTTT. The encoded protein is CATSRDGATGEVTEAFF.